This TCR beta chain was retrieved from a study of chemoradiotherapy in HPV16-positive cancers. The overall study: A couple of HPV16-positive patients' cells yielded candidate HPV-specific clones and common motifs. Broader study findings: Candidate HPV-specific clones and E7-related TCR motifs grew in tumor during treatment.

Note on this clone: Its matching antigen is unknown.

The CDR3 is 10 amino acids. CDR1 and CDR2 from the germline V gene are MDHEN and SYDVKM. Deletions cut 8 bases from V and 7 bases from J, with 8 bases between. Repeated repertoire sampling spanned the course of chemoradiotherapy. Some clones are missing from TCRdb's copy, which holds only in-frame ones; the method was immunoSEQ multiplex PCR. Of several thousand clones detected, 75% to 85% appear once; the ten largest clones hold roughly 2%. This receptor was taken from a human donor with HPV-associated anogenital cancer. The J gene is TRBJ1-2, the V gene TRBV28; D is uncertain. Sampling was carried out from a patient who underwent chemoradiotherapy. The DNA for the CDR3 is TGTGCCAGCGGCTTAGGTGGCTACACCTTC. Amino acid sequence: CASGLGGYTF.